The sequence of this TCR beta chain was determined in a study of PD-L1 blockade in urothelial cancer. Looking at the study overall: Patients with male sex and bladder-origin urothelial cancer accounted for most of the 29 enrolled. The analyses of blood took place 3 weeks (second dose) and 6 weeks after treatment start.

Time point reported: peripheral blood 6 weeks after treatment start. Sequencing was performed with immunoSEQ multiplex PCR; in TCRdb, only in-frame clones are kept and a portion is missing. Seen here are about 76,000 clones, around 90% observed once, and the top ten hold about 0.91%. A remark on this clone: As yet, its antigen is unknown.

General observations from the study: Lower pretreatment blood TCR clonality, under the median, predicted better survival, researchers reported.

CDR3 length equals 13 residues. V lost 0 bases and J 9 bases, leaving 11 bases between the germline ends. Germline loops: CDR1 SEHNR, CDR2 FQNEAQ (reference sequence). The source material was PBMCs, sampled around atezolizumab (anti-PD-L1) treatment. This clonotype was sampled from a woman aged 80 or over with urothelial cancer. This chain links TRBV7-9 with TRBJ2-5; D is perhaps TRBD2 (5 bases). The CDR3 DNA reads TGTGCCAGCAGCTTAGCGGAATACGGGGCCCAGTACTTC. Protein sequence: CASSLAEYGAQYF. The full variable domain, its missing parts supplied by reference TRBV7-9 and TRBJ2-5, is DTGVSQNPRHKITKRGQNVTFRCDPISEHNRLYWYRQTLGQGPEFLTYFQNEAQLEKSRLLSDRFSAERPKGSFSTLEIQRTEQGDSAMYLCASSLAEYGAQYFGPGTRLLVL.